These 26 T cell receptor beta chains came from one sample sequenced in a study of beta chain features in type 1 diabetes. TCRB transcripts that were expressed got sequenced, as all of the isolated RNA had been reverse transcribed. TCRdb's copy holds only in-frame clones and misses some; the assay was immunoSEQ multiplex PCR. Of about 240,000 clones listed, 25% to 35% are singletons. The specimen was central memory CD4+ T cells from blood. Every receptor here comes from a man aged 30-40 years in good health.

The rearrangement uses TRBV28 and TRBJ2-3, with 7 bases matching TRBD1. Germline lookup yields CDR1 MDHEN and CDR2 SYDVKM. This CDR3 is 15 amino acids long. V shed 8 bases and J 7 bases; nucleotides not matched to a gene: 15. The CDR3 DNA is TGTGCCAGCCTATCACCCCGGGACAGCGTCCATACGCAGTATTTT. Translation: CASLSPRDSVHTQYF.

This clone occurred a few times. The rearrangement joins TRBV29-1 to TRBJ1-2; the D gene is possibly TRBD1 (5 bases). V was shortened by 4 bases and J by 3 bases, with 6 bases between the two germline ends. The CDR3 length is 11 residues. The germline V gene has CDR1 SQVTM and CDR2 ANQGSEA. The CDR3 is CSVGDHYGYTF. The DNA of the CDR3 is TGCAGCGTTGGGGACCACTATGGCTACACCTTC.

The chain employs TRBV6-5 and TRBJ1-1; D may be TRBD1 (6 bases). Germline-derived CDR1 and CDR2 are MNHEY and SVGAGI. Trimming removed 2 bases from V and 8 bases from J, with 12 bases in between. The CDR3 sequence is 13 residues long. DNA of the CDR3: TGTGCCAGCAGTTACGGGAACGACAGGGAAGCTTTCTTT. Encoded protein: CASSYGNDREAFF.

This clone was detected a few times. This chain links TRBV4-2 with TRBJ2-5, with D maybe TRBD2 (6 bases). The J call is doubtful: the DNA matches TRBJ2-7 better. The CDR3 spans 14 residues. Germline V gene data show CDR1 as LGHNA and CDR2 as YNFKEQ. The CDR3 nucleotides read TGTGCCAGCAGCCAACGACTAGGATCCTACGAGCAGTACTTC. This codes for CASSQRLGSYEQYF.

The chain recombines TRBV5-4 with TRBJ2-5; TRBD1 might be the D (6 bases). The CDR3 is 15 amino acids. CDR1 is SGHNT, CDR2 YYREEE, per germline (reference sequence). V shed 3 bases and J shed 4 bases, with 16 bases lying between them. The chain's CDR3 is CASSSPQGKLETQYF. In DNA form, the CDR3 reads TGTGCCAGCAGCTCGCCCCAGGGGAAACTAGAGACCCAGTACTTC. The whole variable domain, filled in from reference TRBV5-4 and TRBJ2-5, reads ETGVTQSPTHLIKTRGQQVTLRCSSQSGHNTVSWYQQALGQGPQFIFQYYREEENGRGNFPPRFSGLQFPNYSSELNVNALELDDSALYLCASSSPQGKLETQYFGPGTRLLVL.

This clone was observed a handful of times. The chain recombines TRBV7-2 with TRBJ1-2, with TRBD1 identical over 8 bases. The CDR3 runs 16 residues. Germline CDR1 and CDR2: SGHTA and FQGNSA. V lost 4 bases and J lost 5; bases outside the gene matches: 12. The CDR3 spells CASSSFKGTGYYGYTF. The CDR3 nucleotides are TGTGCCAGCAGCTCCTTCAAGGGGACAGGTTATTATGGCTACACCTTC.

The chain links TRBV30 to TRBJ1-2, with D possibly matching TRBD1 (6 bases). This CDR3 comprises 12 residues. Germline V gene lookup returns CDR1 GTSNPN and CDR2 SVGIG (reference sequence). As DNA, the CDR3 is TGTGCTACGGGGGGCCCTAACTATGGCTACACCTTC. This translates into CATGGPNYGYTF.

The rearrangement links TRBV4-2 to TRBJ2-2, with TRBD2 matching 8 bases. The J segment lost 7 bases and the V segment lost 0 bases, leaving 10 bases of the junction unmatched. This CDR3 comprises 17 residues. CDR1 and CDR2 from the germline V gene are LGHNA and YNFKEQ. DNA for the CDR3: TGTGCCAGCAGCCAAGATCCTGACGGGAGGGCGAACGGGGAGCTGTTTTTT. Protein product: CASSQDPDGRANGELFF.

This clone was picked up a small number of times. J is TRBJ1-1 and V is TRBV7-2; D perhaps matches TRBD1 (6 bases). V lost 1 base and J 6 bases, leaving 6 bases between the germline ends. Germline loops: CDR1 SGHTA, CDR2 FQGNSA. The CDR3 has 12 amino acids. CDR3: CASSLDRAEAFF. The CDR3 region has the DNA TGTGCCAGCAGCTTAGACAGGGCTGAAGCTTTCTTT. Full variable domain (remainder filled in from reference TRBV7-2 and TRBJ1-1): GAGVSQSPSNKVTEKGKDVELRCDPISGHTALYWYRQSLGQGLEFLIYFQGNSAPDKSGLPSDRFSAERTGGSVSTLTIQRTQQEDSAVYLCASSLDRAEAFFGQGTRLTVV.

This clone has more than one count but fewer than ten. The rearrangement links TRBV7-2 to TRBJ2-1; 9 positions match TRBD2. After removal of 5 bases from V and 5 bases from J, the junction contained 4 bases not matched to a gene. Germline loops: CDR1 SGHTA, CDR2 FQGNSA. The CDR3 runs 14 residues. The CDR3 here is CASSRGLANNEQFF. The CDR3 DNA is TGTGCCAGCAGCCGCGGACTAGCGAACAATGAGCAGTTCTTC.

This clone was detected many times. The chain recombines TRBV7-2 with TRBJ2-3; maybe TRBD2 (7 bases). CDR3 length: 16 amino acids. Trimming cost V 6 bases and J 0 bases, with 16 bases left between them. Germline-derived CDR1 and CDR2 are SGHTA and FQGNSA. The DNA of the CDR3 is TGTGCCAGCAGGCGGGGGCGCTACCTAAGCACAGATACGCAGTATTTT. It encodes CASRRGRYLSTDTQYF.

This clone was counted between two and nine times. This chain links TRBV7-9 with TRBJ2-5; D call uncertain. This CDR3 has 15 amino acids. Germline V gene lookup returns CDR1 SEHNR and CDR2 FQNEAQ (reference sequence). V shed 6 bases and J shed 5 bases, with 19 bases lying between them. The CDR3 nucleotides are TGTGCCAGCAGTCGAAAGCCGGGTCCTGGGGAGACCCAGTACTTC. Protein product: CASSRKPGPGETQYF.

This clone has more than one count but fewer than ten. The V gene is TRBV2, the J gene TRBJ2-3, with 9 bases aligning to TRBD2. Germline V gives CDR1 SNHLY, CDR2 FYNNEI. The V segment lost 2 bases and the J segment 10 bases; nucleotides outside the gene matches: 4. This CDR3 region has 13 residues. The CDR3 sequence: CASSESASGAQYF. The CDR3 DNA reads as TGTGCCAGCAGTGAATCCGCTAGCGGGGCGCAGTATTTT.

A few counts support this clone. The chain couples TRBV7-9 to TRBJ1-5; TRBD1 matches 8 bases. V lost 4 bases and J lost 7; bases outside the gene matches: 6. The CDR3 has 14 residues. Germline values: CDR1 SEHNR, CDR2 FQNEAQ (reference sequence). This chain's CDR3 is CASSSGQGDQPQHF. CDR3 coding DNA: TGTGCCAGCAGCTCCGGACAGGGCGACCAGCCCCAGCATTTT.

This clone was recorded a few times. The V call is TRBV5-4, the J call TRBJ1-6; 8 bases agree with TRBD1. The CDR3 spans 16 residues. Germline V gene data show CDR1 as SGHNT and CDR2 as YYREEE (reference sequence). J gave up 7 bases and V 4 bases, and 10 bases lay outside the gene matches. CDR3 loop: CASSAGTGGKNSPLHF. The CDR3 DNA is TGTGCCAGCAGCGCAGGTACAGGGGGTAAAAATTCACCCCTCCACTTT.

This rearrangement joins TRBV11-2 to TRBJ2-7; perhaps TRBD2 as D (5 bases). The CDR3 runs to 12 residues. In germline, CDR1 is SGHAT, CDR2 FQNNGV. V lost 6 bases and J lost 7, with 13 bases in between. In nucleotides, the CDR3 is TGTGCCAGCAGTCCTTCTTCGGGGGAGCAGTACTTC. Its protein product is CASSPSSGEQYF.

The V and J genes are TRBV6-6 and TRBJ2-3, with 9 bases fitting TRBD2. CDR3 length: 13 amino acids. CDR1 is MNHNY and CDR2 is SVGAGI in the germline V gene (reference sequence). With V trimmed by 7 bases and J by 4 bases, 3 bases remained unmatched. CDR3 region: CASTVAGADTQYF. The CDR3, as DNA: TGTGCCAGCACTGTAGCGGGGGCAGATACGCAGTATTTT.

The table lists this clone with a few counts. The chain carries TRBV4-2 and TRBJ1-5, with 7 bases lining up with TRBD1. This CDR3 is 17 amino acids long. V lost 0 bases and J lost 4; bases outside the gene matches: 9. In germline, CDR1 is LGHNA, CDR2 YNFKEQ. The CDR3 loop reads CASSQEPKGARNQPQHF. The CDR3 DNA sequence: TGTGCCAGCAGCCAAGAGCCGAAGGGGGCGCGGAATCAGCCCCAGCATTTT.

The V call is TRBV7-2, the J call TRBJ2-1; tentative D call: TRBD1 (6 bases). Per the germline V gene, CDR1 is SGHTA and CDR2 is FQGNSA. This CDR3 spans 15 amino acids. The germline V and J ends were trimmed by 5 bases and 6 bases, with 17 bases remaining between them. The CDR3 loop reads CASSQGSSGSNEQFF. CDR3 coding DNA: TGTGCCAGCAGCCAGGGGAGCTCCGGAAGCAATGAGCAGTTCTTC. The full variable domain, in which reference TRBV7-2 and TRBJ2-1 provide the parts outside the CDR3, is GAGVSQSPSNKVTEKGKDVELRCDPISGHTALYWYRQSLGQGLEFLIYFQGNSAPDKSGLPSDRFSAERTGGSVSTLTIQRTQQEDSAVYLCASSQGSSGSNEQFFGPGTRLTVL.

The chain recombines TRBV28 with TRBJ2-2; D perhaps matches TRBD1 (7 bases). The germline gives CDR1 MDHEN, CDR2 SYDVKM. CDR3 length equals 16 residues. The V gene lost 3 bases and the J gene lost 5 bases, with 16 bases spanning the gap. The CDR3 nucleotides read TGTGCCAGCAGTTTGTCACAGGGGAGGTTAACCGGGGAGCTGTTTTTT. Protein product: CASSLSQGRLTGELFF.

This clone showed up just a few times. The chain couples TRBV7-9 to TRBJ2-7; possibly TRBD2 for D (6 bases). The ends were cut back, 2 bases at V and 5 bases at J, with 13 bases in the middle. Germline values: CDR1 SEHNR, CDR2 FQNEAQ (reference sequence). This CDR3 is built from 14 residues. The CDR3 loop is CASSLSLPGDEQYF. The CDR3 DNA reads TGTGCCAGCAGCTTATCTCTACCGGGGGACGAGCAGTACTTC.

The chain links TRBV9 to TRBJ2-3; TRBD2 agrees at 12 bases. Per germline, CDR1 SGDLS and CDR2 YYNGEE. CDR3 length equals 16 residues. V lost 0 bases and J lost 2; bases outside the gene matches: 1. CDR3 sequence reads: CASSVASGRATDTQYF. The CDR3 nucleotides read TGTGCCAGCAGCGTAGCTAGCGGGAGGGCCACAGATACGCAGTATTTT.

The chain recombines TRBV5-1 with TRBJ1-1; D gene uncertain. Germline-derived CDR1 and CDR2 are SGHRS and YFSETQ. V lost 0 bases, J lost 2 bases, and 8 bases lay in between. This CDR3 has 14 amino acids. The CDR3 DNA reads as TGCGCCAGCAGCTTGGAAGGGTATAACACTGAAGCTTTCTTT. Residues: CASSLEGYNTEAFF.

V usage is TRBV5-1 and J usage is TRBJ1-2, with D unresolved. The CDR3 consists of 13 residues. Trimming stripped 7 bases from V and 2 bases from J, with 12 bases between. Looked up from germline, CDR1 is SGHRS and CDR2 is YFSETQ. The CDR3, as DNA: TGCGCCAGCGGTCTAGACTCGAACTATGGCTACACCTTC. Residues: CASGLDSNYGYTF.

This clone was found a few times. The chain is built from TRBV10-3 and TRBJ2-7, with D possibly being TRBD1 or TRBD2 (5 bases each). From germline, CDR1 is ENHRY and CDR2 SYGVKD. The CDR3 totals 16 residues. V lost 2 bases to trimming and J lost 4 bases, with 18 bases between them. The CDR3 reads CAISEAPGRDVYEQYF. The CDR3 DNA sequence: TGTGCCATCAGTGAGGCACCGGGACGGGACGTGTACGAGCAGTACTTC.

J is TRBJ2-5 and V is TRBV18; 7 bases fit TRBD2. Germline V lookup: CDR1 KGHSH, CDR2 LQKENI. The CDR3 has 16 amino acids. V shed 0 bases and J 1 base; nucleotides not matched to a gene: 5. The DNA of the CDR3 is TGTGCCAGCTCACCACCCTCTAGCGGAGCCCAAGAGACCCAGTACTTC. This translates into CASSPPSSGAQETQYF.